This T cell receptor (beta chain) was recorded in a study of cytomegalovirus exposure and HLA in healthy donors. A word on this clone: No antigen is known for it.

Germline CDR1 reads MNHEY; CDR2 reads SMNVEV (reference sequence). The CDR3 has 16 amino acids. Losses at the gene ends were 7 bases for V and 6 bases for J; bases not matched to a gene: 15. In the PCR, 60 Vbeta and 13 Jbeta primers were used. TCRdb's table, derived via immunoSEQ multiplex PCR, lists solely in-frame clones and lacks some. The table shows tens of thousands of clones, with over 70% occurring only once. Study-level findings and limits: Several top significant clusters appeared, in a later analysis, to be linked to common viral pathogens. Using a false discovery rate of 0.05, a later analysis showed that approximately 17,000 TCR beta sequences were associated with HLA alleles. Per a prior analysis, the majority of TCR beta V segments were productive roughly 87% or roughly 30% of the time. When analyzed later, a missense DCLRE1C variant was found to be linked to TCR beta V- and J-gene trimming.

The chain is built from TRBV27 and TRBJ1-1; TRBD1 aligns across 9 bases. This TCR was recovered from a man aged 45-60 years in good health and CMV-seronegative. The sequencing input was PBMCs. This CDR3 reads CASNQKSGTGFSEAFF. The CDR3 coding sequence is TGTGCCAGCAACCAAAAGTCCGGGACAGGGTTCTCTGAAGCTTTCTTT.